This is a list of T cell receptor beta chains from one sample in a study of beta chain features in type 1 diabetes. Sequencing was performed with immunoSEQ multiplex PCR; in TCRdb, only in-frame clones are kept and a portion is missing. Seen here are around 710,000 clones, around an eighth observed once, and the top ten hold about 0.11%. The sequenced sample was naive CD4+ T cells from blood. These receptors originate from a young man with type 1 diabetes. Both conserved end residues are part of each CDR3.

TRBJ1-1,TRBV7-8,CASSLGFGGSTEAFF
TRBJ2-3,TRBV11-2,CASSMGTRDTQYF
TRBJ2-7,TRBV18,CASSPYNNYEQYF
TRBJ1-2,TRBV15,CATSPEPRARGNLRGYTF
TRBJ2-5,TRBV5-1,CASSLLSETQYF
TRBJ1-5,TRBV25-1,CASRGTTNQPQHF
TRBJ2-3,TRBV27,CASSSLTSGGTDTQYF
TRBJ1-1,TRBV7-3,CASSFGGANTEAFF
TRBJ2-1,TRBV30,CAWSQRGLAGVGEQFF
TRBJ1-4,TRBV21-1,CASSMGRDEKLFF
TRBJ2-2,TRBV5-1,CASSSPGQGANTGELFF
TRBJ1-2,TRBV6-6,CASSYGTGGGGYTF
TRBJ2-2,TRBV9,CASSVDPSGGTGELFF
TRBJ1-2,TRBV19,CASSLTQGQGLRYTF
TRBJ2-3,TRBV7-9,CASSLQGAPDTQYF
TRBJ2-3,TRBV14,CASSDPTKGGTDTQYF
TRBJ2-4,TRBV7-2,CASSLVTYPKNIQYF
TRBJ2-1,TRBV28,CASSLSSDRVGEQFF
TRBJ1-1,TRBV4-1,CASSQVPGLVDTEAFF
TRBJ2-6,TRBV7-2,CASSSSWAGANVLTF
TRBJ2-7,TRBV9,CASSLGADPGEQYF
TRBJ2-1,TRBV11-1,CASSLAFLANEQFF
TRBJ2-7,TRBV5-4,CASSLLRGAIYEQYF
TRBJ1-2,TRBV28,CASSPGIHGTVIYGYTF
TRBJ2-3,TRBV5-6,CASSSTLLNRGDTQYF
TRBJ1-1,TRBV27,CASSQRVNTEAFF
TRBJ2-5,TRBV4-3,CASSQDRGPPQETQYF
TRBJ2-3,TRBV5-1,CASSSGGREDTQYF
TRBJ1-2,TRBV19,CATRDIGYTF
TRBJ1-2,TRBV2,CASSRTGSGYTF
TRBJ2-1,TRBV4-3,CASSQTEGDRGYNEQFF
TRBJ1-1,TRBV7-9,CASSLDGREAFF
TRBJ2-5,TRBV25-1,CASSDRKRETQYF
TRBJ1-4,TRBV25-1,CASSKQGAYEKLFF
TRBJ2-2,TRBV4-1,CASSQTGTGVYTGELFF
TRBJ2-2,TRBV7-9,CASSALKGGGELFF
TRBJ2-7,TRBV7-9,CASSFRSSYEQYF
TRBJ2-2,TRBV14,CASSQGTINTGELFF
TRBJ1-4,TRBV9,CASTYGQDTTNEKLFF
TRBJ1-5,TRBV6-1,CASMPGQSNQPQHF
TRBJ1-3,TRBV7-9,CASSKDTRSGNTIYF
TRBJ1-2,TRBV30,CAWSAGSGAGGYTF
TRBJ2-5,TRBV29-1,CSVEDPREGRETQYF
TRBJ2-5,TRBV5-1,CASSLGRGGPQETQYF
TRBJ2-5,TRBV6-5,CASSSPATQYF
TRBJ2-6,TRBV5-1,CASSLGPRQVGSGANVLTF
TRBJ1-3,TRBV11-3,CASSLDGALTSGNTIYF
TRBJ2-3,TRBV7-9,CASSPGVSYDTQYF
TRBJ1-1,TRBV5-1,CASSFGTGSTEAFF
TRBJ1-2,TRBV6-5,CASSFSGGLGYGYTF
TRBJ1-2,TRBV6-5,CASSPGVGYTF
TRBJ1-1,TRBV7-6,CASSLSGTDTEAFF
TRBJ2-3,TRBV2,CASRDTQYF
TRBJ1-1,TRBV18,CASSPRESEAFF
TRBJ1-4,TRBV7-9,CASSLGAGAEKLFF
TRBJ1-1,TRBV29-1,CSVDGTGPIFSMNTEAFF
TRBJ2-1,TRBV30,CAWSPGDYNEQFF
TRBJ2-5,TRBV5-1,CASSADQETQYF
TRBJ2-3,TRBV5-4,CASSSATGSTDTQYF